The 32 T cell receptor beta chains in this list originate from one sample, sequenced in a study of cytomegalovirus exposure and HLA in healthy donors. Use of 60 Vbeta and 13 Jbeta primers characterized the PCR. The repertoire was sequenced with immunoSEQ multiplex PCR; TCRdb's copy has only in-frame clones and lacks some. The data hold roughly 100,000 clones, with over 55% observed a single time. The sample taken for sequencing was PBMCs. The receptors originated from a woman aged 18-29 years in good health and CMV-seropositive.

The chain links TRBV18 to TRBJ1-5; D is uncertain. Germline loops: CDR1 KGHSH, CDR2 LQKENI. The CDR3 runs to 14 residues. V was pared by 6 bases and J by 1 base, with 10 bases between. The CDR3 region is CASSFDISNQPQHF. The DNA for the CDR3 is TGTGCCAGCTCGTTTGACATCAGCAATCAGCCCCAGCATTTT.

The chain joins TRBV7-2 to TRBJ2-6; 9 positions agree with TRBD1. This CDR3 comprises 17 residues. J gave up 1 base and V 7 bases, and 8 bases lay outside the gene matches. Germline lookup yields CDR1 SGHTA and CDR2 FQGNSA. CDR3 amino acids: CASKGQGTHSGANVLTF. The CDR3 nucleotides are TGTGCCAGCAAGGGACAGGGAACACATTCTGGGGCCAACGTCCTGACTTTC.

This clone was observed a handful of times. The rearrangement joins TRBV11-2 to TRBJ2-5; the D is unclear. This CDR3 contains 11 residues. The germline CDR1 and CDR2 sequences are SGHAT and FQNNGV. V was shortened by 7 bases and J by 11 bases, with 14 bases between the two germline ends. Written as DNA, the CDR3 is TGTGCCAGCACTCGAAAGAGAGAGCAGTACTTC. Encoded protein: CASTRKREQYF.

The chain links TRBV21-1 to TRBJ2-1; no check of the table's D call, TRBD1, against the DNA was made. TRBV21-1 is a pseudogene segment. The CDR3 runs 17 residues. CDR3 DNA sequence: TGTGCCAGCAGCCCGTGGACAGGGGCAAGGTCCTACAATGAGCAGTTCTTC. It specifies CASSPWTGARSYNEQFF.

The CDR3 DNA sequence: TGTGCCAGCAGCGAAAGGGGGTACACCGGGGAGCTGTTTTTT. Amino acid sequence: CASSERGYTGELFF. The rearrangement joins TRBV2 to TRBJ2-2; possible D gene TRBD1, 6 bases. Trimming took off 6 bases at V and 3 bases at J, with 11 bases between the two ends. Germline loops: CDR1 SNHLY, CDR2 FYNNEI. This CDR3 contains 14 residues.

The CDR3 region has the DNA TGTGCCAGCAGTCGCCTCGGGGGTACCAGCGCCTACGAGCAGTACTTC. Translating it yields CASSRLGGTSAYEQYF. The chain couples TRBV28 to TRBJ2-7; D is perhaps TRBD2 (6 bases). V was cut by 5 bases and J by 2 bases, with 19 bases left in between. The V gene's germline CDR1 is MDHEN and CDR2 SYDVKM. The CDR3 is 16 residues long.

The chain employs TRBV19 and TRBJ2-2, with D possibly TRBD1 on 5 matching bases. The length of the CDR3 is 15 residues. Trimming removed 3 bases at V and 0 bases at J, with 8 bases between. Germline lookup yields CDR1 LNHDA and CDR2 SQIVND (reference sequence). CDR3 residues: CASSMGRSNTGELFF. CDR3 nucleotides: TGTGCCAGTAGTATGGGGCGGTCGAACACCGGGGAGCTGTTTTTT.

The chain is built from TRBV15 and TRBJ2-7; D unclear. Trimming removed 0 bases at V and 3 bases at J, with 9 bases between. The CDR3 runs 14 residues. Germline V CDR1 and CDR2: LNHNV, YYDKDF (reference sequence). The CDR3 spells CATSRDRSGYEQYF. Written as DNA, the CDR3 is TGTGCCACCAGCAGAGATCGGTCGGGCTACGAGCAGTACTTC.

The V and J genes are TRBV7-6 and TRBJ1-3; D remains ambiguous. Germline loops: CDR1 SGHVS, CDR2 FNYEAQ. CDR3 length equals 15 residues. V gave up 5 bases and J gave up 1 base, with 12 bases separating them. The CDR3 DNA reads TGTGCCAGCAGCGCAGGTCCGGGGTCTGGAAACACCATATATTTT. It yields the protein CASSAGPGSGNTIYF.

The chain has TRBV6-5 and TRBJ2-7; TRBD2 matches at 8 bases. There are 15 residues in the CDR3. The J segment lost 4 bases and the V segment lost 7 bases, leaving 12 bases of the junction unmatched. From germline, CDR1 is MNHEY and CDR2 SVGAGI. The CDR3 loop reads CASKFEGSGGYEQYF. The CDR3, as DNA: TGTGCCAGCAAATTTGAAGGGAGCGGGGGTTACGAGCAGTACTTC.

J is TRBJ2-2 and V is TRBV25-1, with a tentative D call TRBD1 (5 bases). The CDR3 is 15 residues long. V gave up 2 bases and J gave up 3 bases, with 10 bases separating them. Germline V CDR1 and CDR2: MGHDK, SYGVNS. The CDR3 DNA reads TGTGCCAGCAGTGAACAGGGAAAGTACACCGGGGAGCTGTTTTTT. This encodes CASSEQGKYTGELFF. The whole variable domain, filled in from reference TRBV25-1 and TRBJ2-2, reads EADIYQTPRYLVIGTGKKITLECSQTMGHDKMYWYQQDPGMELHLIHYSYGVNSTEKGDLSSESTVSRIRTEHFPLTLESARPSHTSQYLCASSEQGKYTGELFFGEGSRLTVL.

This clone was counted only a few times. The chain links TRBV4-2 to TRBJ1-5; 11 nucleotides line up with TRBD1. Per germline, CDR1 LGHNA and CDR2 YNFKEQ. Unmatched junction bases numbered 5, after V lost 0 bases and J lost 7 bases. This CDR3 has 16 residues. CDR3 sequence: CASSQEGGTGGQPQHF. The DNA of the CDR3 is TGTGCCAGCAGCCAAGAGGGAGGGACAGGGGGGCAGCCCCAGCATTTT.

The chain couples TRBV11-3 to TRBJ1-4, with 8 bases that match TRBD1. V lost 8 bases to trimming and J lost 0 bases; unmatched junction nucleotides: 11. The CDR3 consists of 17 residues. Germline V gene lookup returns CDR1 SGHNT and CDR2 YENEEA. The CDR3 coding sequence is TGTGCCAGCCGGTCGAGACAGGGGCAAGCAACTAATGAAAAACTGTTTTTT. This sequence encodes CASRSRQGQATNEKLFF.

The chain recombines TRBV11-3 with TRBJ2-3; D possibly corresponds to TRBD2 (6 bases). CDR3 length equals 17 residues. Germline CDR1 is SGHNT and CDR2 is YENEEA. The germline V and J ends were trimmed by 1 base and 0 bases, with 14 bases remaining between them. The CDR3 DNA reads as TGTGCCAGCAGCTTAGGTCGGCGGGGTGCTAGCACAGATACGCAGTATTTT. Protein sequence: CASSLGRRGASTDTQYF. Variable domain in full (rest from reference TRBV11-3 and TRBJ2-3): EAGVVQSPRYKIIEKKQPVAFWCNPISGHNTLYWYLQNLGQGPELLIRYENEEAVDDSQLPKDRFSAERLKGVDSTLKIQPAELGDSAVYLCASSLGRRGASTDTQYFGPGTRLTVL.

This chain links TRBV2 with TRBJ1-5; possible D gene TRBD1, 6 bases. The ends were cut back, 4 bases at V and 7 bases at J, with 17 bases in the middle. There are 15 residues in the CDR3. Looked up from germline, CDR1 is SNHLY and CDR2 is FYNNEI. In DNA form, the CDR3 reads TGTGCCAGCAGTGTTGGTAATACAGGGCGGCAGCCCCAGCATTTT. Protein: CASSVGNTGRQPQHF.

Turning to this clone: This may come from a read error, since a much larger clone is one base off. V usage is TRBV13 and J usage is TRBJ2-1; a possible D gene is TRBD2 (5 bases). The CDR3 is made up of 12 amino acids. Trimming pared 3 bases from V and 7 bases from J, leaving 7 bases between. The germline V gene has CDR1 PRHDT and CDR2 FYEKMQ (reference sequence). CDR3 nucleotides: TGTGCCAGCAGCTTGTGGGAGAATGAGCAGTTCTTC. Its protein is CASSLWENEQFF. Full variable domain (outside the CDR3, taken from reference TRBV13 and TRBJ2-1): AAGVIQSPRHLIKEKRETATLKCYPIPRHDTVYWYQQGPGQDPQFLISFYEKMQSDKGSIPDRFSAQQFSDYHSELNMSSLELGDSALYFCASSLWENEQFFGPGTRLTVL.

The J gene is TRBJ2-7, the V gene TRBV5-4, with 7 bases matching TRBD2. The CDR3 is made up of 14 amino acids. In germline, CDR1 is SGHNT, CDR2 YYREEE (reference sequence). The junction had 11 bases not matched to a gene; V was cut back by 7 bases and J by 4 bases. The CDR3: CASRLGLGGYEQYF. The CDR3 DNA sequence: TGTGCCAGCCGCCTTGGACTAGGTGGTTACGAGCAGTACTTC.

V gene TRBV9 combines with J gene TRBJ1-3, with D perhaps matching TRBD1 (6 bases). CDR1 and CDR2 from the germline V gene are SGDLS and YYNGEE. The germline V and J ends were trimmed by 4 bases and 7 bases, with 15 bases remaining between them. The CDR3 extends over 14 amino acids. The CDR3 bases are TGTGCCAGCAGCCTCCCCGGACAGAGGAACACCATATATTTT. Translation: CASSLPGQRNTIYF.

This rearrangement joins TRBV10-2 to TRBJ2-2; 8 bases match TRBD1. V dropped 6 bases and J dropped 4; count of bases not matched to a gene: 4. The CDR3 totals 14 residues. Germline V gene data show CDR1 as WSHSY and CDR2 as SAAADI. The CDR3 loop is CASSVTGATGELFF. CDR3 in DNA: TGCGCCAGCAGCGTGACAGGGGCCACCGGGGAGCTGTTTTTT.

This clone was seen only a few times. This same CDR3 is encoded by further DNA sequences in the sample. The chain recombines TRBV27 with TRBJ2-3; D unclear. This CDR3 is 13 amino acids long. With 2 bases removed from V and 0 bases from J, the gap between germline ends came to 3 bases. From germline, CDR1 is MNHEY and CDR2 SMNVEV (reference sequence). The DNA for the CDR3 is TGTGCCAGCAGTTTAACTAGCACAGATACGCAGTATTTT. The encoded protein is CASSLTSTDTQYF.

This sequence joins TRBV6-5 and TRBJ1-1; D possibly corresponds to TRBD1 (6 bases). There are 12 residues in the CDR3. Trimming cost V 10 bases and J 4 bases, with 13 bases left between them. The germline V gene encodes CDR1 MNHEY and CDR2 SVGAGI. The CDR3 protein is CATTDSRTEAFF. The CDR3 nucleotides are TGTGCCACCACGGACAGCCGCACTGAAGCTTTCTTT.

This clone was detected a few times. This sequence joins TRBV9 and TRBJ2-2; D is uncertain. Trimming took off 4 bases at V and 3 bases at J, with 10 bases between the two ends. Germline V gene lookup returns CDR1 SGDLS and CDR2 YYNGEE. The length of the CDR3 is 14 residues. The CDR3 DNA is TGTGCCAGCAGCACACACAAGTACACCGGGGAGCTGTTTTTT. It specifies CASSTHKYTGELFF. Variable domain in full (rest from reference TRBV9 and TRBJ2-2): DSGVTQTPKHLITATGQRVTLRCSPRSGDLSVYWYQQSLDQGLQFLIQYYNGEERAKGNILERFSAQQFPDLHSELNLSSLELGDSALYFCASSTHKYTGELFFGEGSRLTVL.

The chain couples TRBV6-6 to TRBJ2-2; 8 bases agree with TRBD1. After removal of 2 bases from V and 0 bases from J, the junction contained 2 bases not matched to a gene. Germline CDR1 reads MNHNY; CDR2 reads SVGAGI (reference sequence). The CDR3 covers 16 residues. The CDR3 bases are TGTGCCAGCAGTTACGGACAGGGACCGAACACCGGGGAGCTGTTTTTT. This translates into CASSYGQGPNTGELFF.

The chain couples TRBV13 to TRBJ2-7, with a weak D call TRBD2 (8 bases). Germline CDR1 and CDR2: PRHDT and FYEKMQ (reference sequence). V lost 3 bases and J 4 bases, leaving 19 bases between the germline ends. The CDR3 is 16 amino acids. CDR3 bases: TGTGCCAGCAGCTTCGTTAGCGGGACAGAGACTTACGAGCAGTACTTC. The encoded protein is CASSFVSGTETYEQYF.

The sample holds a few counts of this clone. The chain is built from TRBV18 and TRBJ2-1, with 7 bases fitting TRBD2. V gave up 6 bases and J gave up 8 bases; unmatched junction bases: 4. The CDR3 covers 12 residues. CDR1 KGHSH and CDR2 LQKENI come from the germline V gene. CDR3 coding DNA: TGTGCCAGCTCCGATACTAGCGATGAGCAGTTCTTC. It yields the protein CASSDTSDEQFF.

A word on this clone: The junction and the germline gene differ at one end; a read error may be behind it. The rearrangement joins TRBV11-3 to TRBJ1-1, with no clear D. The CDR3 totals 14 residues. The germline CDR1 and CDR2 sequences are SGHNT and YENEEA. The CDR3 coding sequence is TGTTCCAGCAGCTTAGATACGGTGAACACTGAAGCTTTCTTT. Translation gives CSSSLDTVNTEAFF. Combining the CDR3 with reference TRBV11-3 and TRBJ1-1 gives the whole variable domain EAGVVQSPRYKIIEKKQPVAFWCNPISGHNTLYWYLQNLGQGPELLIRYENEEAVDDSQLPKDRFSAERLKGVDSTLKIQPAELGDSAVYLCSSSLDTVNTEAFFGQGTRLTVV.

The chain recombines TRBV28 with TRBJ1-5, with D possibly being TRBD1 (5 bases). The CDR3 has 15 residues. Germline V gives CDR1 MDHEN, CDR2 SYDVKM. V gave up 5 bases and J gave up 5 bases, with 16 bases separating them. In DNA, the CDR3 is TGTGCCAGCAGTCTCGGGTGGGGGGAGGATCAGCCCCAGCATTTT. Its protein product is CASSLGWGEDQPQHF.

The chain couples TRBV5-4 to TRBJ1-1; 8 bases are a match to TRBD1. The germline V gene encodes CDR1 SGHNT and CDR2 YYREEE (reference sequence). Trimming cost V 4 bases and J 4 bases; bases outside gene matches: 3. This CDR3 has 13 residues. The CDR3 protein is CASSDTGGTEAFF. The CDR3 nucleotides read TGTGCCAGCAGCGATACAGGGGGCACTGAAGCTTTCTTT.

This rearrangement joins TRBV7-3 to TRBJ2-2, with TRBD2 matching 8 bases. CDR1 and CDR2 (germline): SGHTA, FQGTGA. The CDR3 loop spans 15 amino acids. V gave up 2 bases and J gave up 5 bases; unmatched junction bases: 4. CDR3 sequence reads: CASSLGSGSTGELFF. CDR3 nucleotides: TGTGCCAGCAGCTTAGGAAGCGGGAGTACCGGGGAGCTGTTTTTT.

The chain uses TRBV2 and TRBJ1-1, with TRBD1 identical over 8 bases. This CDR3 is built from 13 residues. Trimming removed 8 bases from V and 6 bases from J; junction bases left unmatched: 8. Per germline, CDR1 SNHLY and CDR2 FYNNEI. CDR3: CASVPDRDAEAFF. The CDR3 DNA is TGTGCCAGCGTACCGGACAGGGACGCTGAAGCTTTCTTT.

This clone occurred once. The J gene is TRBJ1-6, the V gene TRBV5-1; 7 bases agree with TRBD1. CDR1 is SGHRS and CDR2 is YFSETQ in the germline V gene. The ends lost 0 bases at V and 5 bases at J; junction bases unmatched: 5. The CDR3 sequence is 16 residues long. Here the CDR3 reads CASSLAGDSNNSPLHF. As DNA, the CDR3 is TGCGCCAGCAGCTTGGCAGGGGACAGTAATAATTCACCCCTCCACTTT. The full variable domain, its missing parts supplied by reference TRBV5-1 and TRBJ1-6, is KAGVTQTPRYLIKTRGQQVTLSCSPISGHRSVSWYQQTPGQGLQFLFEYFSETQRNKGNFPGRFSGRQFSNSRSEMNVSTLELGDSALYLCASSLAGDSNNSPLHFGNGTRLTVT.

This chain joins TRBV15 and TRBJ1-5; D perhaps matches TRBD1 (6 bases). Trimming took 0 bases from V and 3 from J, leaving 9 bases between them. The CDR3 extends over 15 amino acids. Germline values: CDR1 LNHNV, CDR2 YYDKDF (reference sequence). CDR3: CATSRDKGDNQPQHF. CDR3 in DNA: TGTGCCACCAGCAGAGATAAGGGGGACAATCAGCCCCAGCATTTT. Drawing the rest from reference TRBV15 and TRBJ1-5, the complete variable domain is DAMVIQNPRYQVTQFGKPVTLSCSQTLNHNVMYWYQQKSSQAPKLLFHYYDKDFNNEADTPDNFQSRRPNTSFCFLDIRSPGLGDTAMYLCATSRDKGDNQPQHFGDGTRLSIL.